In its sample, the clone carrying this TCR beta chain was seen many times. Antigen unknown. The ends lost 5 bases at V and 9 bases at J; junction bases unmatched: 8. Germline V gives CDR1 MGHDK, CDR2 SYGVNS. CDR3 length: 14 residues. TCRdb recomputed calls from the reads with MiXCR, one row per CDR3 protein. The data show some 300,000 distinct CDR3 sequences, around 10% seen once. This entry is derived from a study of T cell repertoires in cytomegalovirus infection. Study-wide context: CMV infection together with matching HLA type was indicated by public TCR beta signatures.

Whole-study results and caveats: Carriers of CMV and the relevant HLA type were discriminated by public TCR beta frequency.

The sample taken for sequencing was PBMCs. The receptor was derived from a human donor in good health (CMV status not recorded). Some clones in this sample may be carry-over from other donors' samples. This sequence joins TRBV25-1 and TRBJ1-5, with 9 positions matching TRBD1. The CDR3 nucleotides are TGTGCCAGCAGTAAGGGACAGGGTGAAACGCCCCAGCATTTT. This sequence encodes CASSKGQGETPQHF.